The sequence of this TCR beta chain was determined in a study of CD8 T cells in Susac syndrome. The study's findings and limits: Individuals included in the TCR sequencing and HLA analysis were acknowledged by the study to be relatively few in number.

An amount of RNA that ranged from roughly 0.45 to 1 ug was reverse transcribed with random hexamers. TCRdb redid the calling of the immunoSEQ multiplex PCR reads with MiXCR, one entry per CDR3 protein. The sample yields a few hundred thousand distinct CDR3 sequences, 70% to 90% seen once. For this clonotype: Antigen: not known.

The CDR3 is made up of 17 amino acids. V shed 0 bases, J shed 3 bases, and the junction held 7 bases outside the gene matches. Germline V gene lookup returns CDR1 MDHEN and CDR2 SYDVKM. This TCR was recovered from a human donor with multiple sclerosis. Material for sequencing was CD8+ T cells from PBMCs. This chain joins TRBV28 and TRBJ2-3; 9 bases map to TRBD2. DNA of the CDR3: TGTGCCAGCAGTTTATGGACTAGCGGTCTCGGGACAGATACGCAGTATTTT. This codes for CASSLWTSGLGTDTQYF.